Listed below are T cell receptor beta chains from one sample, sequenced in a study of shared clonotypes between healthy human individuals. Generated by immunoSEQ multiplex PCR, the TCRdb table keeps only in-frame clones and is missing some. The sample yields millions of clones, around nine tenths seen once. Sequencing input: naive CD4+ T cells sorted from blood. The origin of the receptors is a man between 18 and 29 years old in good health. The CDR3 runs from the conserved cysteine through the conserved F or W. Each record gives: V gene, CDR3 length, J gene, D gene, clone size, CDR3 protein, CDR3 DNA. D genes are given only for firm matches. The listing skips clone size in some rows; elsewhere it reads once, few, many or a size class.

v_call: TRBV6-1; cdr3_length: 15; j_call: TRBJ2-2; d_call: .; clone_size: .; cdr3_aa: CASSEIPGNTGELFF; cdr3_nt: TGTGCCAGCAGTGAAATCCCAGGGAACACCGGGGAGCTGTTTTTT
v_call: TRBV6-5; cdr3_length: 15; j_call: TRBJ2-3; d_call: .; clone_size: .; cdr3_aa: CASKFQVRGTDTQYF; cdr3_nt: TGTGCCAGCAAGTTTCAGGTCAGAGGCACAGATACGCAGTATTTT
v_call: TRBV29-1; cdr3_length: 14; j_call: TRBJ2-2; d_call: .; clone_size: .; cdr3_aa: CSVRGATNTGELFF; cdr3_nt: TGCAGCGTTCGGGGCGCAACGAACACCGGGGAGCTGTTTTTT
v_call: TRBV19; cdr3_length: 18; j_call: TRBJ1-5; d_call: TRBD1; clone_size: once; cdr3_aa: CASSIVGDRSYSNQPQHF; cdr3_nt: TGTGCCAGTAGTATAGTGGGGGACAGGTCATATAGCAATCAGCCCCAGCATTTT
v_call: TRBV29-1; cdr3_length: 17; j_call: TRBJ2-7; d_call: TRBD1; clone_size: .; cdr3_aa: CSVSGTGGILPTDGQYF; cdr3_nt: TGCAGCGTGTCCGGGACAGGGGGTATCCTTCCGACAGACGGGCAGTACTTC
v_call: TRBV7-2; cdr3_length: 18; j_call: TRBJ2-3; d_call: TRBD2; clone_size: once; cdr3_aa: CASSSGLAGLFFSDTQYF; cdr3_nt: TGTGCCAGCAGCTCGGGACTAGCGGGGTTATTTTTTTCGGATACGCAGTATTTT
v_call: TRBV6-1; cdr3_length: 14; j_call: TRBJ1-2; d_call: .; clone_size: .; cdr3_aa: CASSRVTGVDGYTF; cdr3_nt: TGTGCCAGCAGTCGTGTGACCGGTGTAGATGGCTACACCTTC
v_call: TRBV29-1; cdr3_length: 14; j_call: TRBJ2-1; d_call: .; clone_size: once; cdr3_aa: CSVVRGGKYNEQFF; cdr3_nt: TGCAGCGTTGTAAGGGGTGGTAAATACAATGAGCAGTTCTTC
v_call: TRBV5-1; cdr3_length: 14; j_call: TRBJ2-5; d_call: TRBD1; clone_size: .; cdr3_aa: CASSWGQGMRTQYF; cdr3_nt: TGCGCCAGCAGCTGGGGACAGGGGATGCGGACCCAGTACTTC
v_call: TRBV28; cdr3_length: 15; j_call: TRBJ2-7; d_call: TRBD1; clone_size: .; cdr3_aa: CASTPSGTGNYEQYF; cdr3_nt: TGTGCCAGCACTCCCTCCGGGACAGGCAATTACGAGCAGTACTTC
v_call: TRBV10-2; cdr3_length: 15; j_call: TRBJ2-2; d_call: TRBD2; clone_size: .; cdr3_aa: CASSERRGGTGELFF; cdr3_nt: TGCGCCAGCAGTGAGCGGCGCGGGGGGACCGGGGAGCTGTTTTTT
v_call: TRBV4-3; cdr3_length: 15; j_call: TRBJ2-3; d_call: TRBD2; clone_size: .; cdr3_aa: CASSLGLAGSDTQYF; cdr3_nt: TGCGCCAGCAGCCTCGGACTAGCGGGATCAGATACGCAGTATTTT